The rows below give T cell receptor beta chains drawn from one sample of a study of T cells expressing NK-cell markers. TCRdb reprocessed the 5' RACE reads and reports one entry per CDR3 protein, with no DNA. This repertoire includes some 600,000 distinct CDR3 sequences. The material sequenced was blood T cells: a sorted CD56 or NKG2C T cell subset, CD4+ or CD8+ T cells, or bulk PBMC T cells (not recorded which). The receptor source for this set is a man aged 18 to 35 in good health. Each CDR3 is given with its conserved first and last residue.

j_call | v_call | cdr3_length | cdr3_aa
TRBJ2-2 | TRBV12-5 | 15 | CASVVAGDDTGELFF
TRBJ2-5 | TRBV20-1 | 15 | CSAPDAGTTQETQYF
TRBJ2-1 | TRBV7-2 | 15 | CASSLLAVKRNEQFF
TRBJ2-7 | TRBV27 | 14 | CASSPTGTAYEQYF
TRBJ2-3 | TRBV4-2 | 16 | CASSQDGERLTDTQYF
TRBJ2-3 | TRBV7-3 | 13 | CASSGQGLDTQYF
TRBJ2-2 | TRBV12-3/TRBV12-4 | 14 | CASRPGRRSGELFF
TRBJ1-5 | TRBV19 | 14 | CASSRTDLDQPQHF
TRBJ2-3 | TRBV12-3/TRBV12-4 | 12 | CASRERGDTQYF
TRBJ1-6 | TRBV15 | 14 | CATSRDRLNSPLHF
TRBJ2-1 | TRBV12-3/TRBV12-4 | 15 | CASSLAARLAHEQFF
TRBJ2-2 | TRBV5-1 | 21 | CASSKTTSGSPSSRSTGELFF
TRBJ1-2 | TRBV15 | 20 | CATSRDLWTFTGFSNYGYTF
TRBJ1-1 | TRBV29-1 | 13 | CSVTDRMDTEAFF
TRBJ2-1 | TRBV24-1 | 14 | CATSTDRGYNEQFF
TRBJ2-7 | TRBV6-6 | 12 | CASSGTGPEQYF
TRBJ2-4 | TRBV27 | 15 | CASSSPGLAMNIQYF
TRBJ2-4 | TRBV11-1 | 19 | CASSSPIPAGGLQQNIQYF
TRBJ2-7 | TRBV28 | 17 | CASSLPQGQGAKNEQYF
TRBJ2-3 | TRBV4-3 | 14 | CASSQGDSTDTQYF
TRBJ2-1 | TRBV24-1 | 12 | CATGTGTTEQFF
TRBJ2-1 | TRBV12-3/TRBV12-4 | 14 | CASAEGPLHNEQFF
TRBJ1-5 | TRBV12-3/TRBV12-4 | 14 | CASSASGGKQPQHF
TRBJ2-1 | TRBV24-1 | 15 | CATSVGTGVGNEQFF
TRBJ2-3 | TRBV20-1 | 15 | CSARPPGGRWGTQYF
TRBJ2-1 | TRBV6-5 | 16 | CASSQGLAGFYNEQFF
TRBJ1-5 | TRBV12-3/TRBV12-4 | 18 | CASSERGGNIYSNQPQHF
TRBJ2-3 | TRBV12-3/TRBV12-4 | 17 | CASSLYYRADRTDTQYF
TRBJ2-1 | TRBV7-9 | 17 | CASSSTKPGLAGGWQFF
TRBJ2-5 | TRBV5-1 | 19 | CASSLATSGSFPSQETQCF
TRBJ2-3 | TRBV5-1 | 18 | CASSSAGTSGLSTDTQYF
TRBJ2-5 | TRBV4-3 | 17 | CASSQVLGQGAQETQYF
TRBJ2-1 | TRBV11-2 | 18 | CASSRSGTRARTDNEQFF
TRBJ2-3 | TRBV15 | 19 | CATSRDKKPGQGNTDTQYF
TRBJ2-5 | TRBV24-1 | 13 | CATSELYQETQYF
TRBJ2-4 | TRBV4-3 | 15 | CASSPQGLQRDIQYF
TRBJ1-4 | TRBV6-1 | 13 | CASSGGWVEKLFF
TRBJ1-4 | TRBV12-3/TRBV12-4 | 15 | CASSFPLRGHEKLFF